This T cell receptor (beta chain) came from a study of cytomegalovirus exposure and HLA in healthy donors. Sequenced by immunoSEQ multiplex PCR; TCRdb stores in-frame clones only, minus some. The sample has about 160,000 clones; approximately 88% are singletons. Germline CDR1 is SGHKS and CDR2 is YYEKEE (reference sequence). The CDR3 covers 15 residues. Trimming took 4 bases from V and 10 from J, leaving 23 bases between them. The receptor was derived from a man aged 25-45 years in good health and CMV-seropositive. The material sequenced was PBMCs. This sequence joins TRBV5-5 and TRBJ1-1; D is undetermined. This CDR3 reads CASSAVSGTPGGAFF. CDR3 in DNA: TGTGCCAGCAGCGCCGTCAGCGGCACTCCGGGAGGAGCTTTCTTT. The variable domain in full, with the rest retrieved from reference TRBV5-5 and TRBJ1-1, is DAGVTQSPTHLIKTRGQQVTLRCSPISGHKSVSWYQQVLGQGPQFIFQYYEKEERGRGNFPDRFSARQFPNYSSELNVNALLLGDSALYLCASSAVSGTPGGAFFGQGTRLTVV.